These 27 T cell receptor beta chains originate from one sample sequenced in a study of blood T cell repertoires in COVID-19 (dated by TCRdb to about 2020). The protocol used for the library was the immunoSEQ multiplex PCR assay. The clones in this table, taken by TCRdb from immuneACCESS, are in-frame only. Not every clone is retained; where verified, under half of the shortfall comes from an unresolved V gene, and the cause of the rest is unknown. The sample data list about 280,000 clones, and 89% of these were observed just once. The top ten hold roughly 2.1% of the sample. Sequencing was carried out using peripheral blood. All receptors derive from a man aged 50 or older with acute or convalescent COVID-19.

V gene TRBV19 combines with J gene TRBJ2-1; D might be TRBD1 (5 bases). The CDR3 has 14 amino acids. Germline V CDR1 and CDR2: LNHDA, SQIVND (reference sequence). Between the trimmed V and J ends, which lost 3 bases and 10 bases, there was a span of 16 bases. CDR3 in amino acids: CASSIGPKAGEQFF. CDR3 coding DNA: TGTGCCAGTAGTATTGGGCCGAAGGCAGGGGAGCAGTTCTTC.

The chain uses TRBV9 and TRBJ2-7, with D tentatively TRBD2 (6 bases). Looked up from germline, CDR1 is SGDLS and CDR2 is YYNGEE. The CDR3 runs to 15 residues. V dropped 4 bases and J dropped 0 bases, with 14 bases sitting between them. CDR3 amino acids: CASSPTWDSSYEQYF. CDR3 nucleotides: TGTGCCAGCAGCCCCACATGGGACTCCTCCTACGAGCAGTACTTC.

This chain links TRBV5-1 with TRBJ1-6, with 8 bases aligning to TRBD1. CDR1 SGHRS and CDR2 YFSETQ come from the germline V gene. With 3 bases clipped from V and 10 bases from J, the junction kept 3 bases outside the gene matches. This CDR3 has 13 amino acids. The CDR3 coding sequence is TGCGCCAGCAGCTGGGACAGGAACTCACCCCTCCACTTT. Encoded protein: CASSWDRNSPLHF.

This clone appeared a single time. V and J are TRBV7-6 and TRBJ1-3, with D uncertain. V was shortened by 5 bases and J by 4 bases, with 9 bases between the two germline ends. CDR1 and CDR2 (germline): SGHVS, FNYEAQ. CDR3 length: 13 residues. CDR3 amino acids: CASSIGEGNTIYF. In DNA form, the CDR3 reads TGTGCCAGCAGCATCGGGGAGGGAAACACCATATATTTT.

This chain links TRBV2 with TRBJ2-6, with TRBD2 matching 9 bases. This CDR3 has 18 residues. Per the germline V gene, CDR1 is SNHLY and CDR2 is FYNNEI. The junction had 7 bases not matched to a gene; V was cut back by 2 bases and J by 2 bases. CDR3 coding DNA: TGTGCCAGCAGTGAATTGGGCGGGAGGGCGACTGGGGCCAACGTCCTGACTTTC. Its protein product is CASSELGGRATGANVLTF. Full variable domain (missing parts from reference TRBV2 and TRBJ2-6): EPEVTQTPSHQVTQMGQEVILRCVPISNHLYFYWYRQILGQKVEFLVSFYNNEISEKSEIFDDQFSVERPDGSNFTLKIRSTKLEDSAMYFCASSELGGRATGANVLTFGAGSRLTVL.

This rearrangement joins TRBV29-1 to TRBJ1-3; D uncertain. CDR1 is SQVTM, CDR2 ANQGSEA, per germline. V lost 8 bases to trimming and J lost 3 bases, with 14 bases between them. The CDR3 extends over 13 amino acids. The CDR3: CSPYAARGNTIYF. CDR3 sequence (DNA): TGCAGCCCCTACGCCGCTCGTGGAAACACCATATATTTT.

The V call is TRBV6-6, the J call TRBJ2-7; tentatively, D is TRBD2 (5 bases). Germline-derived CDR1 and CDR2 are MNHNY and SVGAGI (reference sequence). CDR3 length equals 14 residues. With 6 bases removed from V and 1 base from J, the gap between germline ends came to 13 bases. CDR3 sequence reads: CASSEPPGSYEQYF. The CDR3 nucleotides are TGTGCCAGCAGCGAACCCCCGGGATCCTACGAGCAGTACTTC.

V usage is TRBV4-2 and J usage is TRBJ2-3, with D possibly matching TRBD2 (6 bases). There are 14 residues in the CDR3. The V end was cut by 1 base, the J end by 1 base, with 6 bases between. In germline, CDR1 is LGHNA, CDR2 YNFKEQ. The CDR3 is CASSQAGGTDTQYF. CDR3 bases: TGTGCCAGCAGCCAAGCGGGGGGCACAGATACGCAGTATTTT.

CDR3 protein: CASSPGADEKLFF. Written as DNA, the CDR3 is TGTGCCAGCTCACCAGGGGCAGATGAAAAACTGTTTTTT. V gene TRBV18 combines with J gene TRBJ1-4, with D tentatively TRBD1 (5 bases). Germline V gene lookup returns CDR1 KGHSH and CDR2 LQKENI. CDR3 length equals 13 residues. Trimming removed 2 bases at V and 6 bases at J, with 7 bases between.

CDR3 nucleotides: TGTGCCAGCCGACGGGACAGGGGGAACGAGCAGTACTTC. Protein: CASRRDRGNEQYF. The chain combines TRBV28 with TRBJ2-7; 11 positions match TRBD1. Germline V gene lookup returns CDR1 MDHEN and CDR2 SYDVKM. V was pared by 8 bases and J by 5 bases, with 5 bases of the junction left unmatched. The CDR3 consists of 13 residues.

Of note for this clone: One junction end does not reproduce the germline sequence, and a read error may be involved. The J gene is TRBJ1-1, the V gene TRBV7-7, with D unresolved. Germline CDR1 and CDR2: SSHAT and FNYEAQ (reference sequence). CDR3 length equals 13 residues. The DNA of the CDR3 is TGTGCTAGCAGCTTAACCTTTGAGACTGAAGCTTTCTTT. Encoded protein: CASSLTFETEAFF. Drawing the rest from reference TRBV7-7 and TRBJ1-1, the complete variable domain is GAGVSQSPRYKVTKRGQDVTLRCDPISSHATLYWYQQALGQGPEFLTYFNYEAQPDKSGLPSDRFSAERPEGSISTLTIQRTEQRDSAMYRCASSLTFETEAFFGQGTRLTVV.

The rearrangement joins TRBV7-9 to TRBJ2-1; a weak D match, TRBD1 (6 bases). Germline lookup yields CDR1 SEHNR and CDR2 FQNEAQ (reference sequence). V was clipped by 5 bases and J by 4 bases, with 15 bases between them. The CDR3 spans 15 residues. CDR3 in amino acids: CASSPGTWGYNEQFF. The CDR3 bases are TGTGCCAGCAGCCCGGGGACATGGGGTTACAATGAGCAGTTCTTC.

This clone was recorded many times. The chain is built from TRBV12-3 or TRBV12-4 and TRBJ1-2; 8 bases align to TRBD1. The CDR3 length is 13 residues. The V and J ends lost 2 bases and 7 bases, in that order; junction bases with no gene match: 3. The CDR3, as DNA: TGTGCCAGCAGTTTACAGGGGGCGGCTGGCTACACCTTC. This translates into CASSLQGAAGYTF.

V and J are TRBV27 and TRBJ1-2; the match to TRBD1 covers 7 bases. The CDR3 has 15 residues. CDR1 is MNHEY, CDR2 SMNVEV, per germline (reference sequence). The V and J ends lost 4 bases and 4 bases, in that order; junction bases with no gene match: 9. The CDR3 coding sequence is TGTGCCAGCAGTTCCCCGGGACAGAGGAGCTATGGCTACACCTTC. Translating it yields CASSSPGQRSYGYTF.

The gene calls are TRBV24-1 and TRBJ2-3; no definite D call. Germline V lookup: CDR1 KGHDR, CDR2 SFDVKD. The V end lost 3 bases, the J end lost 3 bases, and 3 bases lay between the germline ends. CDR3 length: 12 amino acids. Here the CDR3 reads CATSDPTDTQYF. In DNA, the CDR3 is TGTGCCACCAGTGATCCTACAGATACGCAGTATTTT.

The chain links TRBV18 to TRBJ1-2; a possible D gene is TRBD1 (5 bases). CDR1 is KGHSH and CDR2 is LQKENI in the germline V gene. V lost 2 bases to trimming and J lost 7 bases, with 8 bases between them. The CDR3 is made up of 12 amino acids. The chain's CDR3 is CASSPDGGGYTF. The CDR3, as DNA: TGTGCCAGCTCACCAGACGGGGGTGGCTACACCTTC.

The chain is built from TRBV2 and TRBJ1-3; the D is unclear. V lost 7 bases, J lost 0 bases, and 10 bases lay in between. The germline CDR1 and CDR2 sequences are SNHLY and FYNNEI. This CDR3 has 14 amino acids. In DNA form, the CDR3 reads TGTGCCAGCACGTCGGGGAACTCTGGAAACACCATATATTTT. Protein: CASTSGNSGNTIYF.

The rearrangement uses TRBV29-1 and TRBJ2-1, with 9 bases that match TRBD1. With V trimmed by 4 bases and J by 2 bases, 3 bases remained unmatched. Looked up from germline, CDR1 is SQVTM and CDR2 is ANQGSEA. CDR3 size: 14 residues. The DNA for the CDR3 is TGCAGCGTTGGCACAGGGGGCCCCTACAATGAGCAGTTCTTC. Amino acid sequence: CSVGTGGPYNEQFF.

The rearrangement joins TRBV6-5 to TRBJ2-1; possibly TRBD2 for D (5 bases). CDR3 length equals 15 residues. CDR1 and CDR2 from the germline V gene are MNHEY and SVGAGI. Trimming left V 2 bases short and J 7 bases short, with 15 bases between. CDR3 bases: TGTGCCAGCAGTTACCGACTACCCACGGGTAATGAGCAGTTCTTC. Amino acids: CASSYRLPTGNEQFF.

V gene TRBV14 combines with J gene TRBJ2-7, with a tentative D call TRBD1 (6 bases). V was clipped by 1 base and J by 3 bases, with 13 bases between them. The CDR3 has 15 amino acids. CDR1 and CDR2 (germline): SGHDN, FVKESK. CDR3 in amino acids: CASSQVGTLDYEQYF. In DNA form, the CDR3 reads TGTGCCAGCAGCCAAGTTGGGACACTGGACTACGAGCAGTACTTC.

CDR3 DNA sequence: TGTGCAAGTCGCTTAGTTCGGGCGGGGGCATGCGGAAACACCATATATTTT. It translates to CASRLVRAGACGNTIYF. The genes are TRBV12-2 and TRBJ1-3. TRBV12-2 is a listed pseudogene. The CDR3 runs 17 residues.

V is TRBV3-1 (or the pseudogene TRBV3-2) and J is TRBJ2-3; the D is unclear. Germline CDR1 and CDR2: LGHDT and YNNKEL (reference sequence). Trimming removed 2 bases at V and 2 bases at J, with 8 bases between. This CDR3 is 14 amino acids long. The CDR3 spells CASSQRLPTDTQYF. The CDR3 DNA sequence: TGTGCCAGCAGCCAACGACTTCCCACAGATACGCAGTATTTT.

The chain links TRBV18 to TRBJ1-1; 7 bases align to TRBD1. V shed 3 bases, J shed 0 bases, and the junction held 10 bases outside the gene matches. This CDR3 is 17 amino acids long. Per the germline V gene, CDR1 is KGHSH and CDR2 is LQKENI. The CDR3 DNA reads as TGTGCCAGCTCACCCGGGACAGCAATCCCCATGAACACTGAAGCTTTCTTT. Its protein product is CASSPGTAIPMNTEAFF.

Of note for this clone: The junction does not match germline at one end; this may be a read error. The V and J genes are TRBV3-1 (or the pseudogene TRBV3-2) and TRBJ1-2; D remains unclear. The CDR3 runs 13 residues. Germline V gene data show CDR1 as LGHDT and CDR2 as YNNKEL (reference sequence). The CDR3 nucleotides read TGTGCCAGCAGACAAGGGTCGGGGTTTGGCTACACCTTC. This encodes CASRQGSGFGYTF.

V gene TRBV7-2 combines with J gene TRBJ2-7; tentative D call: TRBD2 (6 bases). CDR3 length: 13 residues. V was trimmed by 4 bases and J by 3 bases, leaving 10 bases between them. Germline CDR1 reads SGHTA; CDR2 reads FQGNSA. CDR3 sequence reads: CASSWTKNYEQYF. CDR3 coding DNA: TGTGCCAGCAGCTGGACTAAAAACTACGAGCAGTACTTC.

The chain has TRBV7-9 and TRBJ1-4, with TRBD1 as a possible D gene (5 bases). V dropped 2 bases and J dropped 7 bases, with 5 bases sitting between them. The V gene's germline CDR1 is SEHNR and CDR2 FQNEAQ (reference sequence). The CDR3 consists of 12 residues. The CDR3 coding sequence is TGTGCCAGCAGCTTAAGGGGTGAAAAACTGTTTTTT. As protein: CASSLRGEKLFF.

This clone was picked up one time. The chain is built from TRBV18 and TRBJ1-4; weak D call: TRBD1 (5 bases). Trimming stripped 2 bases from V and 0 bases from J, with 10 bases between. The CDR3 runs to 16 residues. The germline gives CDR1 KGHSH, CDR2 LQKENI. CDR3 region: CASSPSQGATNEKLFF. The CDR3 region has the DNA TGTGCCAGCTCACCATCGCAGGGTGCAACTAATGAAAAACTGTTTTTT.